Listed here is a single TCR beta chain. This entry belongs to a study of technical replicates of blood from four donors. The CDR3 sequence is 14 residues long. The germline CDR1 and CDR2 sequences are ENHRY and SYGVKD. Trimming took 7 bases from V and 5 from J; bases not matched to a gene: 2. Some clones are missing from TCRdb's copy, which holds only in-frame ones; the method was immunoSEQ multiplex PCR. This table has around 70,000 clones, 90% to 95% appearing once. This chain uses TRBV10-3 with TRBJ2-1; 13 bases match TRBD2. The source of this sequence is a human donor in good health. Sequences were obtained from T cells isolated from PBMCs. This CDR3 is CAITGTSGNNEQFF. CDR3 DNA: TGTGCCATCACTGGGACTAGCGGGAACAATGAGCAGTTCTTC.